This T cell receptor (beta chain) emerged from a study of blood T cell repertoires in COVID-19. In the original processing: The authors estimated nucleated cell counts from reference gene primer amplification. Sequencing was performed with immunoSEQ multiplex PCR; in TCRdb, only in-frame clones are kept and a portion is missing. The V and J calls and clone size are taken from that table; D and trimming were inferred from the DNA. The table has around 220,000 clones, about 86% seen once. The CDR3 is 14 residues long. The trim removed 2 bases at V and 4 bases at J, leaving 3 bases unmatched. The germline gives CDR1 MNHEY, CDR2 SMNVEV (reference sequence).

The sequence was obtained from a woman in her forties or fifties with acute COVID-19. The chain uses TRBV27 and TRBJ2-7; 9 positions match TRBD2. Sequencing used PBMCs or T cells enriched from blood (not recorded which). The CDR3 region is CASSLGGRAYEQYF. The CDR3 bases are TGTGCCAGCAGTTTAGGCGGGAGGGCATACGAGCAGTACTTC.